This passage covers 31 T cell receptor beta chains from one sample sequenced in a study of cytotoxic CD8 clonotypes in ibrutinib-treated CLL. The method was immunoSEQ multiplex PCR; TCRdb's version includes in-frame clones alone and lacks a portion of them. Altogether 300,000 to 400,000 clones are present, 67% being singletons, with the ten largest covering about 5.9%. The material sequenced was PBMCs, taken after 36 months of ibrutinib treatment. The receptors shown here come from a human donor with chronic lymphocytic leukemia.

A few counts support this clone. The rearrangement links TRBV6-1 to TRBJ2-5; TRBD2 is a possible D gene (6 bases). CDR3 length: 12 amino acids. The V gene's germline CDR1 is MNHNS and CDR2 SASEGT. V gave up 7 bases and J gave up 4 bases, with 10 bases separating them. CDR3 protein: CASTGRGETQYF. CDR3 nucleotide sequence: TGTGCCAGCACGGGGCGGGGAGAGACCCAGTACTTC.

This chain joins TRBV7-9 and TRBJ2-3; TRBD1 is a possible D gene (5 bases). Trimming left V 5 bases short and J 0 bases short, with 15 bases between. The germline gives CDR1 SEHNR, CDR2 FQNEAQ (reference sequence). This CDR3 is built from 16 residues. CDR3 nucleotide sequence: TGTGCCAGCAGCCCAAGGCAGGGCTCTAGCACAGATACGCAGTATTTT. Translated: CASSPRQGSSTDTQYF.

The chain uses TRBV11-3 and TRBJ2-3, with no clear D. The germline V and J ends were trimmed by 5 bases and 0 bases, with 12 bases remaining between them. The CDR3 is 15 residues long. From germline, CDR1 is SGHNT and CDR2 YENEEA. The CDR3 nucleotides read TGTGCCAGCAGCCCAGGTCAGGACAGCACAGATACGCAGTATTTT. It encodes CASSPGQDSTDTQYF. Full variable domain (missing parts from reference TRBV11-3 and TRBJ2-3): EAGVVQSPRYKIIEKKQPVAFWCNPISGHNTLYWYLQNLGQGPELLIRYENEEAVDDSQLPKDRFSAERLKGVDSTLKIQPAELGDSAVYLCASSPGQDSTDTQYFGPGTRLTVL.

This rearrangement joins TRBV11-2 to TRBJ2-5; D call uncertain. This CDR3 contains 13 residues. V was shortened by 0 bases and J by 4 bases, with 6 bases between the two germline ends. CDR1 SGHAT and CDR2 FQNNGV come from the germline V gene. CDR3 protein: CASSLDRRETQYF. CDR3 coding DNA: TGTGCCAGCAGCTTAGACCGACGAGAGACCCAGTACTTC.

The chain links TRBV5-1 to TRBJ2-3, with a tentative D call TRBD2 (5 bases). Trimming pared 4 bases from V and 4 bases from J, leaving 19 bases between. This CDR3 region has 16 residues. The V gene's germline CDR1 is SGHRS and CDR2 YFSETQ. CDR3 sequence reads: CASSRAGGSVADTQYF. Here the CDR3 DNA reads TGCGCCAGCAGCCGGGCGGGCGGCAGTGTGGCAGATACGCAGTATTTT.

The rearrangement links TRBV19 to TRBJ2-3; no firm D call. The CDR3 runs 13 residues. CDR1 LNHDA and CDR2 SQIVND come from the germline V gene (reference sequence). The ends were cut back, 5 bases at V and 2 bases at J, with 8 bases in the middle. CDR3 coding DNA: TGTGCCAGTAGTTCATCCTTCACAGATACGCAGTATTTT. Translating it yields CASSSSFTDTQYF.

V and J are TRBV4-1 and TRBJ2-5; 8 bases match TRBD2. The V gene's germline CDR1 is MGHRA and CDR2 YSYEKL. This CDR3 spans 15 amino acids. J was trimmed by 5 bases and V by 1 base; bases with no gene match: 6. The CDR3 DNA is TGCGCCAGCAGCCAAGGAAGCGGGGGACTGGAGACCCAGTACTTC. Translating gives CASSQGSGGLETQYF.

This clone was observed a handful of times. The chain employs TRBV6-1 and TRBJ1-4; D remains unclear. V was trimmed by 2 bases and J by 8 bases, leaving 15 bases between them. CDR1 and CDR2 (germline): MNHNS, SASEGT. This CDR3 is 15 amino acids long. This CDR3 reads CASSETVVVGEKLFF. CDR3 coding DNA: TGTGCCAGCAGTGAAACGGTTGTAGTAGGGGAAAAACTGTTTTTT.

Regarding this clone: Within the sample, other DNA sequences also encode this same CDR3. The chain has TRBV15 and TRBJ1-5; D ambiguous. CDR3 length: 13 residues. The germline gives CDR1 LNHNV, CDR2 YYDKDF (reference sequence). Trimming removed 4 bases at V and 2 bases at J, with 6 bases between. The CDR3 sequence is CATSKEGNQPQHF. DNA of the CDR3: TGTGCCACCAGCAAAGAAGGCAATCAGCCCCAGCATTTT.

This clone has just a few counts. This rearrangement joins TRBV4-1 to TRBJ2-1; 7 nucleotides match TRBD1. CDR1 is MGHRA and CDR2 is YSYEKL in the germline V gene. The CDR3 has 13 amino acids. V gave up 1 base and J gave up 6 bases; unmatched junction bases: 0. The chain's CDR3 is CASSQGDSNEQFF. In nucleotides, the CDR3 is TGCGCCAGCAGCCAAGGGGACAGCAATGAGCAGTTCTTC.

CDR3 amino acids: CASSPTGTSGEQFF. The CDR3 DNA follows: TGTGCCAGCAGCCCCACCGGGACTAGTGGTGAGCAGTTCTTC. The gene calls are TRBV7-3 and TRBJ2-1; 8 nucleotides line up with TRBD2. V trimming: 5 bases; J trimming: 9 bases; junction bases outside the gene matches: 9. Germline V gives CDR1 SGHTA, CDR2 FQGTGA. CDR3 length: 14 residues.

The CDR3 reads CASSDWTGGNQPQHF. The CDR3 DNA is TGTGCCAGCAGTGACTGGACAGGCGGCAATCAGCCCCAGCATTTT. This chain uses TRBV6-6 with TRBJ1-5; 7 positions agree with TRBD1. V lost 5 bases and J lost 2; bases outside the gene matches: 6. The length of the CDR3 is 15 residues. Germline V gives CDR1 MNHNY, CDR2 SVGAGI (reference sequence).

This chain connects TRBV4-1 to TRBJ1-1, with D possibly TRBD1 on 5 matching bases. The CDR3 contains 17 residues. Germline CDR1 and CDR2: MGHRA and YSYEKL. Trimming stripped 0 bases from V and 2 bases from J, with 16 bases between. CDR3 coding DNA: TGCGCCAGCAGCCAAGAAGCCGCCTCGACAGCCAACACTGAAGCTTTCTTT. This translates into CASSQEAASTANTEAFF.

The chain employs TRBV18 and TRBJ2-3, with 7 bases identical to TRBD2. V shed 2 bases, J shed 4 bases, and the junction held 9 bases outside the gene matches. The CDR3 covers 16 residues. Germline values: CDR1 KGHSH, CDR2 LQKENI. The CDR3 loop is CASSPSLATRSDTQYF. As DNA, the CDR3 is TGTGCCAGCTCACCATCACTAGCGACACGATCAGATACGCAGTATTTT.

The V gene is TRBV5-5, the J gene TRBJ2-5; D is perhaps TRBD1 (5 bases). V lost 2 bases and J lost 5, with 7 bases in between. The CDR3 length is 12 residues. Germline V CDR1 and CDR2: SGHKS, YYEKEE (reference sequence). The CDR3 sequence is CASSFPGETQYF. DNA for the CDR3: TGTGCCAGCAGCTTCCCAGGGGAGACCCAGTACTTC.

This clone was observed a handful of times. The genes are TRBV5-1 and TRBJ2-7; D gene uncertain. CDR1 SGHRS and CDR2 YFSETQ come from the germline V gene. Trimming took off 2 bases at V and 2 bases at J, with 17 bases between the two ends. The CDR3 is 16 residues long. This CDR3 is CASSLPNNPGPYEQYF. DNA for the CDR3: TGCGCCAGCAGCTTACCTAACAATCCCGGTCCCTACGAGCAGTACTTC. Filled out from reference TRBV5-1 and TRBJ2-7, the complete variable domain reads KAGVTQTPRYLIKTRGQQVTLSCSPISGHRSVSWYQQTPGQGLQFLFEYFSETQRNKGNFPGRFSGRQFSNSRSEMNVSTLELGDSALYLCASSLPNNPGPYEQYFGPGTRLTVT.

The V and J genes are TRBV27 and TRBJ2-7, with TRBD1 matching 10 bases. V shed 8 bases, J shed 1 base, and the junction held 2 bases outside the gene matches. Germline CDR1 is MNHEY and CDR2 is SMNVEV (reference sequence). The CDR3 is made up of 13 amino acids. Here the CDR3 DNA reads TGTGCCAGCGGGGACAGGGGATCCTACGAGCAGTACTTC. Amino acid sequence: CASGDRGSYEQYF.

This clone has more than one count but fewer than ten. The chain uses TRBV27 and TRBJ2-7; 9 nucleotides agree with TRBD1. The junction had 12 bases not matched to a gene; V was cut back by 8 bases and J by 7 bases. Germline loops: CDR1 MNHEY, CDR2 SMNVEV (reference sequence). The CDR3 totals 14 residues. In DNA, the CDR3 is TGTGCCAGCGCCCCCCACAGGGGGCTGTTAGAGCAGTACTTC. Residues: CASAPHRGLLEQYF.

This CDR3 reads CASSGGTSGPQETQYF. CDR3 DNA sequence: TGTGCCAGCAGCGGGGGGACTAGCGGGCCCCAAGAGACCCAGTACTTC. This chain joins TRBV7-8 and TRBJ2-5; 12 bases line up with TRBD2. V trimming: 5 bases; J trimming: 1 base; junction bases outside the gene matches: 5. The CDR3 is 16 residues long. Per germline, CDR1 SGHVS and CDR2 FQNEAQ.

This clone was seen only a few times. The CDR3 sequence: CASSLVRDRAHQPQHF. The CDR3 coding sequence is TGTGCCAGCTCACTAGTCCGGGACAGAGCTCATCAGCCCCAGCATTTT. V is TRBV18 and J is TRBJ1-5; the match to TRBD1 covers 7 bases. Per the germline V gene, CDR1 is KGHSH and CDR2 is LQKENI. The V gene end was trimmed by 4 bases and the J gene end by 5 bases; junction bases not matched to a gene: 11. CDR3 length: 16 amino acids.

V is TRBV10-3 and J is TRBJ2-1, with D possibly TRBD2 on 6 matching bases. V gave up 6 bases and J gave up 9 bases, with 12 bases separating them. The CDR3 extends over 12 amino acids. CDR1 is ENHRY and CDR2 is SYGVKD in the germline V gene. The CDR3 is CAISSTRTEQFF. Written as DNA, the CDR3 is TGTGCCATCAGCTCGACTAGGACTGAGCAGTTCTTC.

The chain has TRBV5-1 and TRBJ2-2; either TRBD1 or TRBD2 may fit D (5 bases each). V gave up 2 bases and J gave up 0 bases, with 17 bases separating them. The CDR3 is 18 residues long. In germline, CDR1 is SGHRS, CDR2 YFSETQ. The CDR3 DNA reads TGCGCCAGCAGCTTCCGGGACCAACTTTTTGCGAACACCGGGGAGCTGTTTTTT. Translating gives CASSFRDQLFANTGELFF. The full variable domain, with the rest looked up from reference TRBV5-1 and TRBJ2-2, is KAGVTQTPRYLIKTRGQQVTLSCSPISGHRSVSWYQQTPGQGLQFLFEYFSETQRNKGNFPGRFSGRQFSNSRSEMNVSTLELGDSALYLCASSFRDQLFANTGELFFGEGSRLTVL.

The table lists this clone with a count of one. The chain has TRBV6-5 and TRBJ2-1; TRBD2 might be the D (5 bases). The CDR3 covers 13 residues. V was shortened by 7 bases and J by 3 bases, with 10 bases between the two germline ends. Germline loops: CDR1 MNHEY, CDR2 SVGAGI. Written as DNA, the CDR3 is TGTGCCAGCACTAAACGGGGCTACAATGAGCAGTTCTTC. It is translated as CASTKRGYNEQFF.

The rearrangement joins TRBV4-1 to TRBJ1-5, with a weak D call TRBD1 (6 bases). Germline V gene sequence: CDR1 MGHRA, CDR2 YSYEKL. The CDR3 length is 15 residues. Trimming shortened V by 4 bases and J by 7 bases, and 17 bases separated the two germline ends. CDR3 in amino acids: CASSPGAGEPQPQHF. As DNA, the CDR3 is TGCGCCAGCAGCCCAGGGGCAGGGGAGCCCCAGCCCCAGCATTTT.

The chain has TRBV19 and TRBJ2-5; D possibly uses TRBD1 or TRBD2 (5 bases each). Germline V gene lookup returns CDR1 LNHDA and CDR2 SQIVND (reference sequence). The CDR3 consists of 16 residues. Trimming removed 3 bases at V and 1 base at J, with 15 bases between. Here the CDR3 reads CASSMDRRDGQETQYF. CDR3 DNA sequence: TGTGCCAGTAGTATGGACCGCCGGGACGGCCAAGAGACCCAGTACTTC.

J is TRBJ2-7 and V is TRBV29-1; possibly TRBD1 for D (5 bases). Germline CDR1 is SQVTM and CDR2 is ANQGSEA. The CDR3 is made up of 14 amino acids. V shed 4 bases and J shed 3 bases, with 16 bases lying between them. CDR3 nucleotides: TGCAGCGTTGTAATAGGACACCGCTACTACGAGCAGTACTTC. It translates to CSVVIGHRYYEQYF.

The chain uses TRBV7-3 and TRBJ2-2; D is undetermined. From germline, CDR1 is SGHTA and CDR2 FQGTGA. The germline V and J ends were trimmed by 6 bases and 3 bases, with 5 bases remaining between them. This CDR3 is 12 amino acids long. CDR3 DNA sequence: TGTGCCAGCAGGAGCTACACCGGGGAGCTGTTTTTT. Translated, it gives CASRSYTGELFF.

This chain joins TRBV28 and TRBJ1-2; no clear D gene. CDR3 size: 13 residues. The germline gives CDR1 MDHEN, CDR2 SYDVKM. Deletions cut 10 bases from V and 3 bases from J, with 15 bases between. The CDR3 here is CATLRNPYYGYTF. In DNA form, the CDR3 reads TGTGCCACCCTCAGAAATCCTTACTATGGCTACACCTTC.

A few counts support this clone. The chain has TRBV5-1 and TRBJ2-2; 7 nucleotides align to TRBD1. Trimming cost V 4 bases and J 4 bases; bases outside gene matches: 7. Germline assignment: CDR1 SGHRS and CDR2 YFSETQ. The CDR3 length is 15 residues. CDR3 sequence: CASSGPGQITGELFF. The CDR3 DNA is TGCGCCAGCAGCGGCCCGGGACAGATCACCGGGGAGCTGTTTTTT.

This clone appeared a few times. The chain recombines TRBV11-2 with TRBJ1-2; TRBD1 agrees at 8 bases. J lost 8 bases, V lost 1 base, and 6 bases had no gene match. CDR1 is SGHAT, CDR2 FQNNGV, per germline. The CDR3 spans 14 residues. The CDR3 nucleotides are TGTGCCAGCAGCTTAGGACAGGGGAGCAACGGCTACACCTTC. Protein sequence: CASSLGQGSNGYTF.

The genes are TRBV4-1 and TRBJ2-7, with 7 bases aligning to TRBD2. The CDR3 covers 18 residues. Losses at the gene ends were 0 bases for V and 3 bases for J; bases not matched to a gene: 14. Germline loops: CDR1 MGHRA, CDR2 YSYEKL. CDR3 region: CASSQDTPLSGGRYEQYF. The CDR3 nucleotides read TGCGCCAGCAGCCAAGATACCCCTCTTTCGGGGGGACGCTACGAGCAGTACTTC.